This T cell receptor (beta chain) appears in the sequencing data of a study of metastatic and nonmetastatic thyroid tumors. Study in general: Blood and tumor or nodule tissue repertoires from malignant and benign thyroid patients were compared. Overall study results and limits: TCR beta diversity was reportedly significantly higher in malignant thyroid tumors than benign nodules, in blood and tumor.

With MiXCR, TCRdb called clones anew from the PCR reads. Among tens of thousands of clones listed, 35% to 40% were seen once. Treatment of any kind had been given to no patient before thyroid surgery. Concerning this clone itself: The antigen is not known.

CDR3 length equals 13 residues. V dropped 6 bases and J dropped 3 bases, with 9 bases sitting between them. The chain carries TRBV12-3 or TRBV12-4 and TRBJ2-1; D ambiguous. This receptor was taken from a female donor with papillary thyroid cancer or a benign thyroid nodule (not recorded which). Some clones in this sample may be carry-over from other donors' samples. Sequenced material: tumor tissue. DNA for the CDR3: TGTGCCAGCAGACCCGAGAGCTACAATGAGCAGTTCTTC. Translating gives CASRPESYNEQFF.